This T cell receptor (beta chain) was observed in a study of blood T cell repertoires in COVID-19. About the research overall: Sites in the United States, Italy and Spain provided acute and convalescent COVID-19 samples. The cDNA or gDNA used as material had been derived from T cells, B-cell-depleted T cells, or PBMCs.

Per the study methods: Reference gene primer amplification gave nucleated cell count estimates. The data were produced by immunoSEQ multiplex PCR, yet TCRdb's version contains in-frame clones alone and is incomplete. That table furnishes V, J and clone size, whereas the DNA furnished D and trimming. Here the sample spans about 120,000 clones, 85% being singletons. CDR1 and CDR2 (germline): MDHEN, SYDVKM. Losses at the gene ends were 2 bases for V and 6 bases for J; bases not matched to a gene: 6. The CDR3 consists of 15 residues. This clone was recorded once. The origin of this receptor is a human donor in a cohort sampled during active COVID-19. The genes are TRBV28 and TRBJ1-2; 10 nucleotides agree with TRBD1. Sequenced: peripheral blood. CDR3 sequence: CASSLDRGLVNGYTF. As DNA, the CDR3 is TGTGCCAGCAGTTTAGACAGGGGGCTGGTGAATGGCTACACCTTC.